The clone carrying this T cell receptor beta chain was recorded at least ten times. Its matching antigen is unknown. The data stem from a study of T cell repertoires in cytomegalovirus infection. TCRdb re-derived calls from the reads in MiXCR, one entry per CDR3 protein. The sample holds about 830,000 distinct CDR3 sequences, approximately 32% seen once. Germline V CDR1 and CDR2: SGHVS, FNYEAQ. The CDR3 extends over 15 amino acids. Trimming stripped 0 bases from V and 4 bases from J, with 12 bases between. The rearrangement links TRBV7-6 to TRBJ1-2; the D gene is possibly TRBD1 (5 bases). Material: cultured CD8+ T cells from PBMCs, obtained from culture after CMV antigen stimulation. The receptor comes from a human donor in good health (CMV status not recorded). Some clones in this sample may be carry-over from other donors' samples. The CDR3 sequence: CASSLAGEGRYGYTF. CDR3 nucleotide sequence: TGTGCCAGCAGCTTAGCCGGGGAGGGACGCTATGGCTACACCTTC.